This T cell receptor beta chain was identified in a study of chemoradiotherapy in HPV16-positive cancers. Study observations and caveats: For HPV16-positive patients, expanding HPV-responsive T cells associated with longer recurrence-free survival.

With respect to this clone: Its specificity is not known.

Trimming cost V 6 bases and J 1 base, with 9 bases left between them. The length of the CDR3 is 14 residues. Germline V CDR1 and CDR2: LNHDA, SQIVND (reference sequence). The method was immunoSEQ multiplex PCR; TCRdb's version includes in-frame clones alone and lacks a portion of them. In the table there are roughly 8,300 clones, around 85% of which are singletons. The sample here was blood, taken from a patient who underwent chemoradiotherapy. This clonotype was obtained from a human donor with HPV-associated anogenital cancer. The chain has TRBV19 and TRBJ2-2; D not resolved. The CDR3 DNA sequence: TGTGCCAGTAGAAGGGCGCAGAACACCGGGGAGCTGTTTTTT. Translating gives CASRRAQNTGELFF.